The next 10 T cell receptor beta chains were all read from a single sample in a study of identical twins. TCRdb re-called the 5' RACE reads with MiXCR, one entry per CDR3 protein. The sample consists of roughly 260,000 distinct CDR3 sequences, more than 13% of them appearing once. Sequencing was carried out using memory (CD45RO+) T cells sorted from blood. All receptors come from a woman aged 18-29 years in good health.

This rearrangement joins TRBV5-1 to TRBJ2-5; no reliable D call. Per the germline V gene, CDR1 is SGHRS and CDR2 is YFSETQ. V lost 4 bases, J lost 3 bases, and 16 bases lay in between. CDR3 size: 15 residues. CDR3 nucleotides: TGCGCCAGCAGCCTTGGCGTATATGATGAAGAGACCCAGTACTTC. It codes for CASSLGVYDEETQYF.

This clonotype was observed a few times. The chain carries TRBV6-2 or TRBV6-3 and TRBJ2-1; D gene ambiguous. CDR1 and CDR2 (germline): MNHEY, SVGEGT. The CDR3 is 14 amino acids. Trimming cost V 10 bases and J 7 bases, with 20 bases left between them. The DNA of the CDR3 is TGTGCCACCGATCGGAGTTCGGTTAGGAATGAGCAGTTCTTC. It translates to CATDRSSVRNEQFF.

This clonotype appeared a few times. This rearrangement joins TRBV21-1 to TRBJ1-5. TRBV21-1 is described as a pseudogene. The CDR3 spans 14 residues. CDR3 protein: CASSNLVLDQPQHF. The CDR3 nucleotides are TGTGCCAGCAGCAATTTAGTATTGGATCAGCCCCAGCATTTT.

By share, this clonotype counts as medium-sized. This chain links TRBV7-9 with TRBJ1-2; D unclear. CDR1 is SEHNR, CDR2 FQNEAQ, per germline (reference sequence). There are 13 residues in the CDR3. The V gene lost 5 bases and the J gene lost 5 bases, with 12 bases spanning the gap. CDR3 amino acids: CASSPPFGYGYTF. CDR3 DNA: TGTGCCAGCAGCCCACCATTCGGGTATGGCTACACCTTC.

The chain joins TRBV4-3 to TRBJ2-5; 7 bases are shared with TRBD2. Trimming removed 1 base from V and 0 bases from J; junction bases left unmatched: 2. In germline, CDR1 is LGHNA, CDR2 YSLEER. The CDR3 consists of 15 residues. The CDR3 DNA reads as TGCGCCAGCAGCCAAGGAAGCGGGGACCAAGAGACCCAGTACTTC. This gives the protein CASSQGSGDQETQYF.

The chain is built from TRBV6-1 and TRBJ2-3, with TRBD2 matching over 9 bases. Germline V lookup: CDR1 MNHNS, CDR2 SASEGT. V lost 6 bases to trimming and J lost 8 bases; unmatched junction nucleotides: 12. CDR3 size: 15 residues. The CDR3 coding sequence is TGTGCCAGCAGGGGCAGTAGCGGGAGCGGTGGTACGCAGTATTTT. Translation gives CASRGSSGSGGTQYF.

The V call is TRBV9, the J call TRBJ2-1; 7 bases match TRBD2. The CDR3 runs 14 residues. Germline V gene sequence: CDR1 SGDLS, CDR2 YYNGEE. Losses at the gene ends were 0 bases for V and 6 bases for J; bases not matched to a gene: 3. CDR3 bases: TGTGCCAGCAGCGTAGGGACGGGGGGCAATGAGCAGTTCTTC. Translation gives CASSVGTGGNEQFF.

In this sample, this clonotype turned up many times. This chain uses TRBV5-1 with TRBJ2-5; 13 bases are a match to TRBD2. With V trimmed by 4 bases and J by 5 bases, 8 bases remained unmatched. CDR3 size: 16 residues. CDR1 and CDR2 (germline): SGHRS, YFSETQ. Here the CDR3 DNA reads TGCGCCAGCAGCATCGGACTAGCGGGGGCCAGGGAGACCCAGTACTTC. Residues: CASSIGLAGARETQYF. Supplemented by reference TRBV5-1 and TRBJ2-5, the full variable domain reads KAGVTQTPRYLIKTRGQQVTLSCSPISGHRSVSWYQQTPGQGLQFLFEYFSETQRNKGNFPGRFSGRQFSNSRSEMNVSTLELGDSALYLCASSIGLAGARETQYFGPGTRLLVL.

The chain has TRBV9 and TRBJ2-2; D not resolved. The CDR3 is 15 residues long. Germline V CDR1 and CDR2: SGDLS, YYNGEE. Trimming cost V 4 bases and J 4 bases, with 14 bases left between them. The chain's CDR3 is CASSPRPVATGELFF. CDR3 DNA: TGTGCCAGCAGCCCACGTCCCGTCGCCACCGGGGAGCTGTTTTTT.

This clonotype was seen only a few times. The genes are TRBV18 and TRBJ1-1; D call uncertain. Deletions cut 4 bases from V and 4 bases from J, with 13 bases between. The CDR3 has 14 amino acids. Germline V gives CDR1 KGHSH, CDR2 LQKENI. This CDR3 is CASSLSTDVTEAFF. For the CDR3, the DNA is TGTGCCAGCTCACTGAGTACAGACGTCACTGAAGCTTTCTTT.